This TCR beta chain was sequenced during a study of blood T cells in healthy people across ages. Germline CDR1 reads MNHNS; CDR2 reads SASEGT. V lost 6 bases and J lost 1, with 17 bases in between. CDR3 length equals 16 residues. There were at least 5.5 micrograms of total RNA extracted from every sample. Study results and caveats: Roughly linear age-related decline in beta diversity appeared, significant by age roughly 40.

Primed by a sample-barcoded 5' primer and a J-beta primer mix, a second PCR proceeded for about 7 to 12 cycles. All cDNA molecules were each tagged by a template-switch adaptor with 12 random nucleotides. Samples each returned at least 3 million CDR3-containing paired-end reads. TCRdb redid the calling of the 5' RACE reads with MiXCR, one entry per CDR3 protein. The sample shows over 600,000 distinct CDR3 sequences, 21% of them seen only once. In its sample, this clonotype was seen a few times. Antigen unknown. The clonotype originates from a man in his sixties or seventies in good health. Sequenced material: blood. The rearrangement links TRBV6-1 to TRBJ2-3; tentatively, D is TRBD1 (7 bases). The CDR3 coding sequence is TGTGCCAGCAGGGGATTCGACAGGGAGGGCACAGATACGCAGTATTTT. Protein product: CASRGFDREGTDTQYF.